This T cell receptor beta chain appears in the sequencing data of a study of blood T cell repertoires in COVID-19. CDR1 is LGHNA and CDR2 is YNFKEQ in the germline V gene. CDR3 length: 20 residues. The junction had 15 bases not matched to a gene; V was cut back by 0 bases and J by 3 bases. Generated by immunoSEQ multiplex PCR, the TCRdb table keeps only in-frame clones and is missing some. Of 310,000 or so clones in the sample, roughly 86% are singletons; the top ten hold around 8.9%. Everyone who took part was roughly 18 to 89 years old, and they came from fewer than 25 US areas. Sequencing used PBMCs or T cells enriched from blood (not recorded which). The V call is TRBV4-2, the J call TRBJ1-4; 8 bases match TRBD1. This TCR was recovered from a woman between 18 and 29 years old who had recovered from COVID-19. The CDR3 spells CASSQDSTAFRGRANEKLFF. As DNA, the CDR3 is TGTGCCAGCAGCCAAGATTCCACAGCTTTCAGGGGGCGAGCTAATGAAAAACTGTTTTTT.